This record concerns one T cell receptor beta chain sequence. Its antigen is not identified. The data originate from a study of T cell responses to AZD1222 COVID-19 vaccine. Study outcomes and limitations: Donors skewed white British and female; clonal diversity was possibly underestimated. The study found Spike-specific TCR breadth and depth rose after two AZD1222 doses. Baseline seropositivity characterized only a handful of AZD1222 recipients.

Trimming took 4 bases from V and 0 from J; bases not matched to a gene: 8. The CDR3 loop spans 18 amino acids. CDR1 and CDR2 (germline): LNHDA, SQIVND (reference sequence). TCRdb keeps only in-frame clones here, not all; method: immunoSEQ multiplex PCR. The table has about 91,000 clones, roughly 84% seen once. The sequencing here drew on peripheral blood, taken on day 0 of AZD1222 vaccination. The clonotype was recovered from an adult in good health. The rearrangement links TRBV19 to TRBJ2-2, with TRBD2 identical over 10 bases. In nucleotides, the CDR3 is TGTGCCAGTAGTAGAGGACTAGCGGAGATCGCGAACACCGGGGAGCTGTTTTTT. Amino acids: CASSRGLAEIANTGELFF.